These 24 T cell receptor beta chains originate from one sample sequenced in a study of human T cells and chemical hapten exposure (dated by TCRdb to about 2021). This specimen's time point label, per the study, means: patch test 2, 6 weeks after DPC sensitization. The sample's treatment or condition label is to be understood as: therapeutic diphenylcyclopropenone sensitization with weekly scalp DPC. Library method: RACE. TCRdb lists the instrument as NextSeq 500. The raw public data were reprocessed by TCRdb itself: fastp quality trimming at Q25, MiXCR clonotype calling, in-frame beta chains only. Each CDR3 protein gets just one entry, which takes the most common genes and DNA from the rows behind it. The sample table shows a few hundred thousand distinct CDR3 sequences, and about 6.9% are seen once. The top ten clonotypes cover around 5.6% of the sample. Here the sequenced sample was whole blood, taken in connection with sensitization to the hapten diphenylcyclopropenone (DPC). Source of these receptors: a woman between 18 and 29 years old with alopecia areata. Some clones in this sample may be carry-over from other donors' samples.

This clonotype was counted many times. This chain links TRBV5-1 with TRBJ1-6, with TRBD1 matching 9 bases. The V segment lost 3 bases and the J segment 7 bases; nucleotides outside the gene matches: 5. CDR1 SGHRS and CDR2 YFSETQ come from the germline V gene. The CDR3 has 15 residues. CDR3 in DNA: TGCGCCAGCAGCTCCGGGACAGGGTGGAATTCACCCCTCCACTTT. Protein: CASSSGTGWNSPLHF.

This CDR3 reads CASSPEGREKLFF. In nucleotides, the CDR3 is TGCGCCAGCAGCCCCGAAGGAAGGGAAAAACTGTTTTTT. The V call is TRBV4-1, the J call TRBJ1-4, with no clear D. The length of the CDR3 is 13 residues. Germline loops: CDR1 MGHRA, CDR2 YSYEKL. V lost 4 bases and J 8 bases, leaving 11 bases between the germline ends.

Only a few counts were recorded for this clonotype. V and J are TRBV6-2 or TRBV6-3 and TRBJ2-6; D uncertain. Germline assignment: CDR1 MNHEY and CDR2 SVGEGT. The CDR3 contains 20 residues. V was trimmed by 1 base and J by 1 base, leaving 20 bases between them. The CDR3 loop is CASSYFPHWTKTSGANVLTF. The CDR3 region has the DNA TGTGCCAGCAGTTACTTCCCGCACTGGACGAAAACATCTGGGGCCAACGTCCTGACTTTC.

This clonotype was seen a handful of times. CDR3: CASSRFRMTEAFF. The CDR3 nucleotides are TGTGCCAGCAGCAGGTTCAGGATGACTGAAGCTTTCTTT. This sequence joins TRBV6-2 or TRBV6-3 and TRBJ1-1; D is ambiguous. There are 13 residues in the CDR3. The V end lost 6 bases, the J end lost 5 bases, and 13 bases lay between the germline ends. Germline assignment: CDR1 MNHEY and CDR2 SVGEGT.

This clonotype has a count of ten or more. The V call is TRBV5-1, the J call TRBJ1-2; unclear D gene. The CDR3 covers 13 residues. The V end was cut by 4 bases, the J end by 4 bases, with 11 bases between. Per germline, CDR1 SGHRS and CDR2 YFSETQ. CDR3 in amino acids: CASSRTAGYGYTF. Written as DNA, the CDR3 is TGCGCCAGCAGCAGGACCGCCGGCTATGGCTACACCTTC.

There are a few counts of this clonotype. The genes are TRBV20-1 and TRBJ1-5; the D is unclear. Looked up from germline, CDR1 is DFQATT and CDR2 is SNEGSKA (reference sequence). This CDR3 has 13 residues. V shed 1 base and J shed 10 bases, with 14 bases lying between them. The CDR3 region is CSARGRGQEPQHF. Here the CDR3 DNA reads TGCAGTGCTAGAGGGCGAGGCCAGGAACCCCAGCATTTT.

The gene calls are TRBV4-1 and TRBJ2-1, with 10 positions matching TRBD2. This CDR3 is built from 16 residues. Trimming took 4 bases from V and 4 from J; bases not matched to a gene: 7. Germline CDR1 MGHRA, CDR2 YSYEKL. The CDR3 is CASSLSAGGLYNEQFF. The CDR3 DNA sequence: TGCGCCAGCAGCCTCTCAGCGGGGGGGCTATACAATGAGCAGTTCTTC.

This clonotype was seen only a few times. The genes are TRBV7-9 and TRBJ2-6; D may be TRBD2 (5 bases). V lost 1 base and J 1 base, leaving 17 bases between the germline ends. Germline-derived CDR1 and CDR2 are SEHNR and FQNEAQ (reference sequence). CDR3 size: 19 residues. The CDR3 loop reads CASSLGRFSPQSGANVLTF. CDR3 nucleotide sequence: TGTGCCAGCAGCTTAGGGAGGTTTTCCCCTCAATCTGGGGCCAACGTCCTGACTTTC.

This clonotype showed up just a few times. The CDR3 sequence: CASNPDLSSYEQYF. CDR3 nucleotide sequence: TGTGCCAGCAACCCCGACTTGAGCTCCTACGAGCAGTACTTC. The chain joins TRBV28 to TRBJ2-7; D call uncertain. Germline CDR1 is MDHEN and CDR2 is SYDVKM. V lost 7 bases and J 0 bases, leaving 13 bases between the germline ends. This CDR3 has 14 residues.

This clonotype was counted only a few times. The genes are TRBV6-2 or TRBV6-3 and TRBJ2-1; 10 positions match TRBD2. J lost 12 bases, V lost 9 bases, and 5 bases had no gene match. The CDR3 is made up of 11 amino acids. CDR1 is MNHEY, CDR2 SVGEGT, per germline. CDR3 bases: TGTGCCAGTACACTAGCGGGGATGCAGTTCTTC. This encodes CASTLAGMQFF.

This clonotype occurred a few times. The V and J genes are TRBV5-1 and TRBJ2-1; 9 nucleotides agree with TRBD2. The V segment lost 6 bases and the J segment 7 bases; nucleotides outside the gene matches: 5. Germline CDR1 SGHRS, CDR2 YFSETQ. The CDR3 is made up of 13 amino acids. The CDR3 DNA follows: TGCGCCAGCACCGGCGGGGGGGCAAATGAGCAGTTCTTC. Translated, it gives CASTGGGANEQFF.

CDR3 in DNA: TGCAGTGCTAGATTCCAGGGGACCAGACAGCCCCAGCATTTT. Protein product: CSARFQGTRQPQHF. The chain employs TRBV20-1 and TRBJ1-5, with D maybe TRBD1 (6 bases). Trimming took off 2 bases at V and 7 bases at J, with 15 bases between the two ends. This CDR3 has 14 amino acids. CDR1 and CDR2 from the germline V gene are DFQATT and SNEGSKA (reference sequence).

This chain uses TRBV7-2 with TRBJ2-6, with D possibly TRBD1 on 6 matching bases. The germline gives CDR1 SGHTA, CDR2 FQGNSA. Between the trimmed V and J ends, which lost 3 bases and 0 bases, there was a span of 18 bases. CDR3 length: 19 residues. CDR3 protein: CASSFYTGTRLSGANVLTF. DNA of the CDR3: TGTGCCAGCAGCTTTTATACCGGGACAAGACTCTCTGGGGCCAACGTCCTGACTTTC. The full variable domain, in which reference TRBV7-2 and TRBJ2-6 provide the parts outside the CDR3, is GAGVSQSPSNKVTEKGKDVELRCDPISGHTALYWYRQSLGQGLEFLIYFQGNSAPDKSGLPSDRFSAERTGGSVSTLTIQRTQQEDSAVYLCASSFYTGTRLSGANVLTFGAGSRLTVL.

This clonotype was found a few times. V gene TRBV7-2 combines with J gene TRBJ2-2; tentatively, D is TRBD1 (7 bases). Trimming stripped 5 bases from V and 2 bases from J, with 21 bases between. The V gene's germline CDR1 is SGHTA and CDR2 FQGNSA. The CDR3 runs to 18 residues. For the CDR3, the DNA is TGTGCCAGCAGCCTTCACGGAGGGGGCGTTAGAAACACCGGGGAGCTGTTTTTT. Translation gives CASSLHGGGVRNTGELFF.

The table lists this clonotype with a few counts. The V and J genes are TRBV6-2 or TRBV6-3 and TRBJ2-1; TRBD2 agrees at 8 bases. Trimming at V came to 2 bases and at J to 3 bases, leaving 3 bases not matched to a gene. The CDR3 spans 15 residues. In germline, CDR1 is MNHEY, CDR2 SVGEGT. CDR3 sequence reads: CASSYGRGDYNEQFF. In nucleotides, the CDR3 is TGTGCCAGCAGTTACGGGCGGGGGGACTACAATGAGCAGTTCTTC.

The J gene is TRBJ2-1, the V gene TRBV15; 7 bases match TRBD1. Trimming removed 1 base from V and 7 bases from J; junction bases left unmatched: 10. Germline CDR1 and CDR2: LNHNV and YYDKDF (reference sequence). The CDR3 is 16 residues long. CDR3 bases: TGTGCCACCAGCAGAGGGGGGACCCGGGACAGAAATGAGCAGTTCTTC. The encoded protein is CATSRGGTRDRNEQFF.

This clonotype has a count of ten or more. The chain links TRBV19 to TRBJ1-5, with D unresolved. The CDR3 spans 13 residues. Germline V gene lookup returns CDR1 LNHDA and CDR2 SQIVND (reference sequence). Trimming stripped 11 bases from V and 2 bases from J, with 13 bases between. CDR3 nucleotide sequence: TGTGCCCCTGAGGAGGGATGCAATCAGCCCCAGCATTTT. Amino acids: CAPEEGCNQPQHF.

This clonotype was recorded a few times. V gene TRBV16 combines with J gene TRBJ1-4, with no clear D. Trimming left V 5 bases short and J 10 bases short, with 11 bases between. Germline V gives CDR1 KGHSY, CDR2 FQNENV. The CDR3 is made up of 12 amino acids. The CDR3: CASSAPLGKLFF. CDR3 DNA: TGTGCCAGCAGCGCTCCCCTGGGAAAACTGTTTTTT.

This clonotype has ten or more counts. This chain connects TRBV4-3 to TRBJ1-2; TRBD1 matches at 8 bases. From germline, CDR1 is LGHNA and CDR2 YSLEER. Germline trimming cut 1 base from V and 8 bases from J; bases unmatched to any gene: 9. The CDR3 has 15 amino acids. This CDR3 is CASSQVGGQVGGYTF. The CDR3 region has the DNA TGCGCCAGCAGCCAAGTGGGGGGACAGGTGGGCGGCTACACCTTC.

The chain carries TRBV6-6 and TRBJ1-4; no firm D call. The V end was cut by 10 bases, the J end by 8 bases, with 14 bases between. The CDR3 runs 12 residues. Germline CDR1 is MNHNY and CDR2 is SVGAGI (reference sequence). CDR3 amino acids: CATRAESEKLFF. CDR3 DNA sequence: TGTGCCACCCGGGCCGAGTCAGAAAAACTGTTTTTT.

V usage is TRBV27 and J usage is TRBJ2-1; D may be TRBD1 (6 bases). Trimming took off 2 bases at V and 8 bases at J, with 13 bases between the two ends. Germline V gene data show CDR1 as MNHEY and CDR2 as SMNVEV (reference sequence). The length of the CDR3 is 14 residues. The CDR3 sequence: CASSLRQALDEQFF. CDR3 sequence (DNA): TGTGCCAGCAGTTTACGACAGGCCCTCGATGAGCAGTTCTTC.

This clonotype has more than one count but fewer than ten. In DNA form, the CDR3 reads TGCGCCAGCAGCTTGTCGGGTCGCACTGAGCAGTTCTTC. Its translation is CASSLSGRTEQFF. The rearrangement links TRBV5-1 to TRBJ2-1; unclear D gene. Trimming shortened V by 1 base and J by 9 bases, and 11 bases separated the two germline ends. The CDR3 spans 13 residues. Germline CDR1 reads SGHRS; CDR2 reads YFSETQ.

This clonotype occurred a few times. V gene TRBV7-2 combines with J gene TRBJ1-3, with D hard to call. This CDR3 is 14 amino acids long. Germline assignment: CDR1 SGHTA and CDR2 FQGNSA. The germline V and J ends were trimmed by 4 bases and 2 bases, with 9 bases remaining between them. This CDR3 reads CASSSNRAGNTIYF. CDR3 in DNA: TGTGCCAGCAGCTCGAACAGAGCTGGAAACACCATATATTTT. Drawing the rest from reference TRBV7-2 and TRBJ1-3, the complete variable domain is GAGVSQSPSNKVTEKGKDVELRCDPISGHTALYWYRQSLGQGLEFLIYFQGNSAPDKSGLPSDRFSAERTGGSVSTLTIQRTQQEDSAVYLCASSSNRAGNTIYFGEGSWLTVV.

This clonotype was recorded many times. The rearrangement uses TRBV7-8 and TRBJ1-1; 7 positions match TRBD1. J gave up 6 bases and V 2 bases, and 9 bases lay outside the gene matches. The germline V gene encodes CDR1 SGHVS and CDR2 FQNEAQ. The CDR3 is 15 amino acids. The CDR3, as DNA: TGTGCCAGCAGCTTACCGCACGACAGGGTGTCTGAAGCTTTCTTT. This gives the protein CASSLPHDRVSEAFF.